The 27 T cell receptor beta chains below come from one sample, sequenced in a study of blood T cells in healthy people across ages. Sample-barcoded 5' priming and a J-beta primer mix drove a second PCR of about 6 to 12 cycles. Using its own MiXCR run on the 5' RACE reads, TCRdb lists one record per CDR3 protein. Found here are hundreds of thousands of distinct CDR3 sequences, about 28% of them singletons; the top ten hold approximately 15%. What was sequenced was blood. These receptors were taken from an elderly woman in good health.

This clonotype was found many times. The genes are TRBV9 and TRBJ2-4; D is undetermined. The CDR3 has 15 amino acids. Germline-derived CDR1 and CDR2 are SGDLS and YYNGEE. With 4 bases removed from V and 8 bases from J, the gap between germline ends came to 19 bases. The CDR3 bases are TGTGCCAGCAGCCCTCCTCATAACCCCGCCGACATTCAGTACTTC. This codes for CASSPPHNPADIQYF.

The rearrangement links TRBV20-1 to TRBJ1-2, with a weak D call TRBD1 (6 bases). V was clipped by 3 bases and J by 4 bases, with 12 bases between them. This CDR3 contains 13 residues. Germline V gene sequence: CDR1 DFQATT, CDR2 SNEGSKA (reference sequence). The CDR3 spells CSASLQDSYGYTF. As DNA, the CDR3 is TGCAGTGCTAGCCTACAGGACAGCTATGGCTACACCTTC.

The table lists this clonotype with many counts. The V call is TRBV15, the J call TRBJ2-3, with 7 bases that match TRBD1. The CDR3 consists of 17 residues. Losses at the gene ends were 2 bases for V and 1 base for J; bases not matched to a gene: 9. In germline, CDR1 is LNHNV, CDR2 YYDKDF (reference sequence). CDR3 bases: TGTGCCACCAGCAGATCTTACTTAGGGACAGGCACAGATACGCAGTATTTT. This encodes CATSRSYLGTGTDTQYF.

The rearrangement links TRBV4-1 to TRBJ2-1; either TRBD1 or TRBD2 may fit D (6 bases each). This CDR3 is 17 amino acids long. Germline V gene sequence: CDR1 MGHRA, CDR2 YSYEKL. Trimming shortened V by 0 bases and J by 13 bases, and 25 bases separated the two germline ends. CDR3 bases: TGCGCCAGCAGCCAAGATTCCCCCGGGGGCCTAGTCAGGACCCAGTTCTTC. It translates to CASSQDSPGGLVRTQFF.

This clonotype has a count of ten or more. V gene TRBV4-1 combines with J gene TRBJ2-7; no clear D gene. CDR3 length equals 19 residues. Germline assignment: CDR1 MGHRA and CDR2 YSYEKL. Trimming stripped 0 bases from V and 0 bases from J, with 21 bases between. The CDR3 DNA is TGCGCCAGCAGCCAAGAACCCTTGGACCCCCAGTCTGGCTCCTACGAGCAGTACTTC. Amino acids: CASSQEPLDPQSGSYEQYF.

This clonotype was counted ten times or more. A much larger clone differs from this one at a single base, so this may be a read error. This chain links TRBV7-6 with TRBJ2-7; a possible D gene is TRBD2 (6 bases). Per the germline V gene, CDR1 is SGHVS and CDR2 is FNYEAQ. The CDR3 contains 14 residues. V lost 4 bases to trimming and J lost 5 bases, with 15 bases between them. CDR3 in DNA: TGTGCCAGCAGCTGGACGGGAGAGGAGAACGAGCAGTACTTC. This codes for CASSWTGEENEQYF.

In DNA, the CDR3 is TGTGCCAGCAGCTTCGGTTCAGGGTGGGAGGAAAAACTGTTTTTT. Amino acids: CASSFGSGWEEKLFF. The rearrangement links TRBV11-2 to TRBJ1-4, with D possibly matching TRBD1 (5 bases). Trimming removed 3 bases at V and 8 bases at J, with 16 bases between. This CDR3 spans 15 amino acids. The germline gives CDR1 SGHAT, CDR2 FQNNGV.

A remark on this clonotype: A read error may be the cause here, since a much bigger clone is one base away. The chain uses TRBV7-9 and TRBJ2-2, with D possibly TRBD2 on 5 matching bases. Per germline, CDR1 SEHNR and CDR2 FQNEAQ (reference sequence). This CDR3 region has 13 residues. CDR3 loop: CASSPKAPGERFF. The CDR3 DNA reads TGTGCCAGCAGCCCGAAGGCTCCCGGGGAGCGGTTTTTT.

A remark on this clonotype: This could be a read error, since a much larger clone is one nucleotide away. J is TRBJ1-1 and V is TRBV5-1; D gene unclear. The CDR3 loop spans 15 amino acids. Germline loops: CDR1 SGHRS, CDR2 YFSETQ. The DNA for the CDR3 is TGCGCCAGCAGCTTGGTTTCCCCAATGAACACTAAAGCTTTCTTT. It yields the protein CASSLVSPMNTKAFF.

In this sample, this clonotype turned up a few times. The rearrangement joins TRBV6-2 or TRBV6-3 to TRBJ2-3; D gene uncertain. The CDR3 consists of 14 residues. In germline, CDR1 is MNHEY, CDR2 SVGEGT. V lost 2 bases, J lost 8 bases, and 14 bases lay in between. DNA of the CDR3: TGTGCCAGCAGTTACGCCGCCCGGCTAGGTACGCAGTATTTT. Its translation is CASSYAARLGTQYF.

This clonotype was found many times. The rearrangement links TRBV18 to TRBJ1-2; 9 nucleotides agree with TRBD1. Germline assignment: CDR1 KGHSH and CDR2 LQKENI. This CDR3 spans 13 amino acids. Trimming at V came to 6 bases and at J to 8 bases, leaving 7 bases not matched to a gene. DNA of the CDR3: TGTGCCAGCTCGCTACAGGGGGCCGGGGGCTACACCTTC. Protein: CASSLQGAGGYTF.

The genes are TRBV4-2 and TRBJ2-1, with 7 bases matching TRBD2. In germline, CDR1 is LGHNA, CDR2 YNFKEQ. Trimming cost V 3 bases and J 10 bases; bases outside gene matches: 18. The CDR3 runs 17 residues. CDR3 in amino acids: CASSQEHTSASLEEQFF. CDR3 sequence (DNA): TGTGCCAGCAGCCAGGAGCATACTAGCGCGAGTTTGGAAGAGCAGTTCTTC.

Only a few counts were recorded for this clonotype. The CDR3 protein is CASSSGEVSQPQHF. The CDR3 DNA reads as TGTGCCAGCAGCTCAGGGGAAGTGTCTCAGCCCCAGCATTTT. V usage is TRBV7-2 and J usage is TRBJ1-5; tentatively, D is TRBD1 (6 bases). Trimming took 4 bases from V and 6 from J, leaving 13 bases between them. Per germline, CDR1 SGHTA and CDR2 FQGNSA. The CDR3 extends over 14 amino acids.

This clonotype has at least ten counts. CDR3 bases: TGTGCCAGCAGACTGGGGCTAGCGGGGACAGAAGAGTTCTTC. Its protein is CASRLGLAGTEEFF. The chain employs TRBV9 and TRBJ2-1; the match to TRBD2 covers 9 bases. The CDR3 extends over 14 amino acids. The junction had 14 bases not matched to a gene; V was cut back by 5 bases and J by 14 bases. Germline V gene lookup returns CDR1 SGDLS and CDR2 YYNGEE.

This clonotype was seen a few times. The V and J genes are TRBV5-1 and TRBJ1-1; a possible D gene is TRBD1 (6 bases). This CDR3 is built from 12 residues. Per germline, CDR1 SGHRS and CDR2 YFSETQ. V was pared by 2 bases and J by 10 bases, with 12 bases between. The CDR3 nucleotides read TGCGCCAGCAGCTTAGACAGGCTGGTAGCTTTCTTT. The encoded protein is CASSLDRLVAFF.

In its sample, this clonotype was seen many times. This chain uses TRBV5-1 with TRBJ1-4; a possible D gene is TRBD1 (6 bases). CDR3 size: 16 residues. Trimming left V 0 bases short and J 2 bases short, with 11 bases between. Germline V gene sequence: CDR1 SGHRS, CDR2 YFSETQ. The chain's CDR3 is CASSLVTGSTNEKLFF. The CDR3 nucleotides are TGCGCCAGCAGCTTGGTCACAGGGTCTACTAATGAAAAACTGTTTTTT.

On this clonotype itself: Being one base from a much bigger clone, this may be a read error. The chain couples TRBV11-2 to TRBJ2-5; TRBD2 agrees at 9 bases. The CDR3 length is 16 residues. Trimming removed 0 bases from V and 5 bases from J; junction bases left unmatched: 7. The germline CDR1 and CDR2 sequences are SGHAT and FQNNGV. As DNA, the CDR3 is TGTGCCAGCAGCTTAGATAGGCTAGCGGGGCCGGAGACCCAGTACTTC. This sequence encodes CASSLDRLAGPETQYF. Using reference TRBV11-2 and TRBJ2-5 for the parts outside the CDR3, the full variable domain is EAGVAQSPRYKIIEKRQSVAFWCNPISGHATLYWYQQILGQGPKLLIQFQNNGVVDDSQLPKDRFSAERLKGVDSTLKIQPAKLEDSAVYLCASSLDRLAGPETQYFGPGTRLLVL.

The rearrangement links TRBV4-1 to TRBJ2-7; 7 bases line up with TRBD1. The CDR3 consists of 17 residues. Looked up from germline, CDR1 is MGHRA and CDR2 is YSYEKL. Losses at the gene ends were 1 base for V and 2 bases for J; bases not matched to a gene: 11. This CDR3 is CASSQVGQNHRAYEQYF. CDR3 DNA sequence: TGCGCCAGCAGCCAAGTGGGACAGAACCACAGGGCCTACGAGCAGTACTTC.

This clonotype came up many times. The genes are TRBV18 and TRBJ2-1; 9 bases fit TRBD1. Germline loops: CDR1 KGHSH, CDR2 LQKENI. This CDR3 contains 15 residues. The trim removed 4 bases at V and 3 bases at J, leaving 4 bases unmatched. The CDR3 sequence: CASSQGQGIYNEQFF. The DNA for the CDR3 is TGTGCCAGCTCACAGGGACAGGGCATCTACAATGAGCAGTTCTTC.

As concerns this clonotype: It may be a read error: a sequence one base away is much more abundant. The rearrangement links TRBV6-1 to TRBJ2-1, with 7 nucleotides matching TRBD1. Germline V lookup: CDR1 MNHNS, CDR2 SASEGT. This CDR3 region has 15 residues. With 2 bases clipped from V and 8 bases from J, the junction kept 9 bases outside the gene matches. The CDR3 nucleotides read TGTGCCAGCAGTGAATCTGTAGGGGGCTGTCATGAGCAGTTCTTC. Its protein is CASSESVGGCHEQFF.

The chain is built from TRBV28 and TRBJ1-5; maybe TRBD1 (6 bases). Germline V gene data show CDR1 as MDHEN and CDR2 as SYDVKM. This CDR3 contains 16 residues. The V gene lost 1 base and the J gene lost 3 bases, with 13 bases spanning the gap. CDR3 amino acids: CASSLYGQGPNQPQHF. CDR3 nucleotide sequence: TGTGCCAGCAGTTTATATGGCCAGGGGCCCAATCAGCCCCAGCATTTT.

This clonotype occurred once. A much bigger clone sits one base away, suggesting this may be a read error. The missing conserved phenylalanine or tryptophan at the end of this CDR3 makes a read error likely. V usage is TRBV7-8 and J usage is TRBJ1-5; D is perhaps TRBD1 (6 bases). CDR3 size: 16 residues. The V gene's germline CDR1 is SGHVS and CDR2 FQNEAQ. V was shortened by 5 bases and J by 2 bases, with 16 bases between the two germline ends. CDR3 coding DNA: TGTGCCAGCAGCACCATCGACAGGATGGGCAATCAGCCCCAGCATTGT. Translation: CASSTIDRMGNQPQHC.

This clonotype has only a few counts. The rearrangement joins TRBV9 to TRBJ1-1, with 11 bases identical to TRBD1. The CDR3 contains 16 residues. Trimming at V came to 4 bases and at J to 4 bases, leaving 9 bases not matched to a gene. Germline-derived CDR1 and CDR2 are SGDLS and YYNGEE. The CDR3 DNA sequence: TGTGCCAGCAGCCCCCGGACAGGGGGCGTCAGCACTGAAGCTTTCTTT. As protein: CASSPRTGGVSTEAFF.

In this sample, this clonotype turned up many times. The chain combines TRBV6-6 with TRBJ2-7, with 7 bases fitting TRBD1. This CDR3 is 14 amino acids long. The ends lost 5 bases at V and 3 bases at J; junction bases unmatched: 7. The germline V gene encodes CDR1 MNHNY and CDR2 SVGAGI (reference sequence). CDR3: CASSTGTAYYEQYF. Written as DNA, the CDR3 is TGTGCCAGCAGTACCGGGACAGCTTACTACGAGCAGTACTTC.

This clonotype was detected a few times. The rearrangement links TRBV6-2 or TRBV6-3 to TRBJ1-1; TRBD1 might be the D (5 bases). V was pared by 2 bases and J by 0 bases, with 16 bases between. The CDR3 has 17 amino acids. Germline CDR1 reads MNHEY; CDR2 reads SVGEGT. The CDR3 here is CASSYKSGEGMNTEAFF. In DNA, the CDR3 is TGTGCCAGCAGTTACAAATCGGGGGAAGGAATGAACACTGAAGCTTTCTTT.

This clonotype was found many times. V gene TRBV3-1 combines with J gene TRBJ2-5; a weak D match, TRBD2 (6 bases). The CDR3 totals 15 residues. V lost 4 bases and J lost 1, with 13 bases in between. Germline assignment: CDR1 LGHDT and CDR2 YNNKEL (reference sequence). The CDR3 coding sequence is TGTGCCAGCAGCCCGACTTGGAGGGGCCAAGAGACCCAGTACTTC. Translating it yields CASSPTWRGQETQYF.

This clonotype was seen only a few times. The J gene is TRBJ2-2, the V gene TRBV6-6; D gene unclear. Trimming shortened V by 5 bases and J by 9 bases, and 7 bases separated the two germline ends. CDR1 is MNHNY, CDR2 SVGAGI, per germline (reference sequence). CDR3 length: 11 amino acids. The CDR3 loop is CASSPTWELFF. The CDR3 DNA is TGTGCCAGCAGTCCGACATGGGAGCTGTTTTTT.